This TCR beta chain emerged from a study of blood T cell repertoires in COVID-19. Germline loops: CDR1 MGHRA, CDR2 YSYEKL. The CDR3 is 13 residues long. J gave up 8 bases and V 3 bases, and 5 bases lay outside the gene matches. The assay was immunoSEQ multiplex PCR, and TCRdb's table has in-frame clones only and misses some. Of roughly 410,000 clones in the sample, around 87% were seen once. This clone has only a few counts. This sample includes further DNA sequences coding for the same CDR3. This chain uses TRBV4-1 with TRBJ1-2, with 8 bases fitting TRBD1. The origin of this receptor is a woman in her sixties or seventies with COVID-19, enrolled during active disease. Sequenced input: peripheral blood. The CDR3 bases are TGCGCCAGCAGCCAGGACAGGGCCGACGGCTACACCTTC. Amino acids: CASSQDRADGYTF.